The TCR beta chain described here comes from a study of vaccination effects on CD4 cells after COVID-19 (dated 2022 in TCRdb). Some background on the complete study: Each participant received two doses of an mRNA SARS-CoV-2 vaccine, either BNT162b2 or mRNA-1273. The study compared SARS-CoV-2 spike-specific CD4+ TCR repertoires before and after mRNA vaccination in COVID-19 convalescent patients and infection-naive vaccine recipients. A total of 10 COVID-19 convalescent patients and several SARS-CoV-2-naive healthy vaccine recipients were included in the full study. Cultures from other donors in the study were sequenced with the Oncomine TCR Beta short-read assay on an Illumina iSeq 100.

General findings and caveats noted by the study authors: Limitations of the study were the small number of convalescent patients and the absence of early post-infection timepoints. Clones induced by infection and clones induced by vaccination both contracted markedly at late timepoints after vaccination, which fits with T cell responses waning over time. Among healthy vaccine recipients, nearly all vaccine-induced clones were SARS-CoV-2 mono-reactive, and just 1 of 255 was cross-reactive with common cold coronaviruses.

Library method: the immunoSEQ multiplex PCR assay. DNA from the CD4+ T cells that had been cultured and isolated underwent TCR beta CDR3 sequencing. As for the original processing: Non-productive TCR sequences were discarded, and reads were trimmed to the CDR3 region, with only CDR3s of 7 or more amino acids retained. The MANAFEST web app was used to identify antigen-specific clonotypes by comparing expansion in peptide wells with expansion in reference cultures. To be called positive, a clone needed expansion at FDR<0.05 compared with the reference and with all other wells, an odds ratio greater than 5, and a frequency greater than 0.1% in two replicate wells. Cross-reactive clonotypes were defined as significantly expanded in SARS-CoV-2 spike wells and in at least one common cold coronavirus spike condition. CDR3 similarity was assessed by Levenshtein distance using the stringdist R package, and unrooted trees were constructed with ape in R 3.6.1. TCRdb took this table from immuneACCESS and kept in-frame rearrangements with V and J called. Such tables lack part of the clones; where checked against another copy, unresolved V genes explain under half of the gap, and the rest is unexplained. V, J and clone size derive from that table, while D and trimming were established from the DNA sequence. Counted in this sample were fewer than 85,000 clones; 60% to 85% of them appeared once. The biggest ten clones account for under 12% of the sample.

To identify antigen-specific CD4+ T cell clonotypes by their expansion, the ViraFEST assay first stimulated PBMC with viral peptide pools and then applied TCR sequencing. After more than 9 days of culture, CD4+ T cells were isolated with the EasySep CD4+ T cell isolation kit. None of the healthy vaccine recipients had a prior SARS-CoV-2 infection, which was confirmed by nucleocapsid antibody tests that came back negative both before and after vaccination. Roughly 2 million PBMC per well were cultured in IMDM with 5% human AB serum, roughly 10 IU/ml IL-2 and gentamicin, plus 10 ug/ml peptides. Half of the culture medium was replaced with fresh IL-2-containing medium on days 3 and 7. Each peptide stimulation condition was cultured in triplicate wells unless otherwise noted. PBMC were separated from whole blood using Ficoll-Paque Plus gradient centrifugation and were then either cryopreserved at -140C or used fresh. Overlapping peptide pools spanned the spike proteins of SARS-CoV-2 and the common cold coronaviruses HCoV-NL63, HCoV-OC43 and HCoV-229E. The QIAamp micro DNA kit was used to extract genomic DNA from the cultured CD4+ T cells.

Comments on this clone: Its antigen remains unidentified. Per-base qualities were not stored, and no clone one base away is much larger.

From the germline V gene, CDR1 is SNHLY and CDR2 is FYNNEI. Reading from cysteine to phenylalanine, the CDR3 counts 18 amino acids. The read is trimmed to its CDR3 DNA, 54 bases read in frame from base 1. A distance of 21 bases separates the germline ends of V and J, which lose 1 base and 4 bases respectively. Sequencing used CD4+ T cells from PBMCs cultured with SARS-CoV-2 spike peptides, obtained before COVID-19 vaccination. The sample's cell subset or site label, in plain terms: SARS-CoV-2 spike overlapping peptide pool stimulation. Recombination joined TRBV2 with TRBJ2-3; the D segment cannot be called with confidence. The TCR originated in a human donor who received a COVID-19 vaccine. The sequenced DNA: TGTGCCAGCAGTGAAGTTCTGCCAGCGTCCGCTCCCCCAGATACGCAGTATTTT. This sequence encodes CASSEVLPASAPPDTQYF.